This T cell receptor beta chain was sequenced for a study of Ad26.COV2.S vaccination and SARS-CoV-2 variants. Germline V gene data show CDR1 as SEHNR and CDR2 as FQNEAQ (reference sequence). This CDR3 is built from 14 residues. Deletions cut 8 bases from V and 4 bases from J, with 15 bases between. The treatment denotes: about 20 received Ad26.COV2.S at low or high dose, single or two shots; roughly five received placebo; per-sample allocation not given. Sampling occurred on day 63 after the first vaccine or placebo injection. Libraries were prepared by immunoSEQ multiplex PCR; TCRdb keeps only in-frame clonotypes and omits some of them. The sample lists 300,000 to 400,000 clones, 75% to 90% seen once, with around 4.5% in the top ten. This clone was seen a few times.

This receptor was obtained from a person between 18 and 60 years old who received the Ad26.COV2.S COVID-19 vaccine or a placebo. The rearrangement links TRBV7-9 to TRBJ2-1, with D perhaps matching TRBD1 (6 bases). Sequencing was performed on peripheral blood, taken in a trial of Ad26.COV2.S vaccine versus placebo. CDR3 in amino acids: CASGSRDTYNEQFF. The CDR3 DNA is TGTGCCAGCGGCTCCCGGGACACTTACAATGAGCAGTTCTTC.